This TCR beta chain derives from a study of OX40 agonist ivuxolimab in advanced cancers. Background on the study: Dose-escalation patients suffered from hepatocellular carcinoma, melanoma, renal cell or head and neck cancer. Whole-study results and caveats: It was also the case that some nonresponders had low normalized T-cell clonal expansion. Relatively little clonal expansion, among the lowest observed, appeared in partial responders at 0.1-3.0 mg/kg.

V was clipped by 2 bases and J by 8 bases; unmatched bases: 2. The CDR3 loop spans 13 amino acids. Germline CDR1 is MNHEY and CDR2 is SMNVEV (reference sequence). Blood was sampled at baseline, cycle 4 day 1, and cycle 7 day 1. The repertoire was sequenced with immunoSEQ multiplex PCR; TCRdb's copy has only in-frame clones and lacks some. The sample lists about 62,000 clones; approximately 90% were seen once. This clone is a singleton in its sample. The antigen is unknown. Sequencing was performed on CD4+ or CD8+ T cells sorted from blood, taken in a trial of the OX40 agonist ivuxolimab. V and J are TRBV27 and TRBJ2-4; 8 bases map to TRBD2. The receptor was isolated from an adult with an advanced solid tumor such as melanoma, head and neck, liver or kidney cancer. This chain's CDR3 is CASSLREGDIQYF. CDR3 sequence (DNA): TGTGCCAGCAGTTTACGGGAGGGGGACATTCAGTACTTC.